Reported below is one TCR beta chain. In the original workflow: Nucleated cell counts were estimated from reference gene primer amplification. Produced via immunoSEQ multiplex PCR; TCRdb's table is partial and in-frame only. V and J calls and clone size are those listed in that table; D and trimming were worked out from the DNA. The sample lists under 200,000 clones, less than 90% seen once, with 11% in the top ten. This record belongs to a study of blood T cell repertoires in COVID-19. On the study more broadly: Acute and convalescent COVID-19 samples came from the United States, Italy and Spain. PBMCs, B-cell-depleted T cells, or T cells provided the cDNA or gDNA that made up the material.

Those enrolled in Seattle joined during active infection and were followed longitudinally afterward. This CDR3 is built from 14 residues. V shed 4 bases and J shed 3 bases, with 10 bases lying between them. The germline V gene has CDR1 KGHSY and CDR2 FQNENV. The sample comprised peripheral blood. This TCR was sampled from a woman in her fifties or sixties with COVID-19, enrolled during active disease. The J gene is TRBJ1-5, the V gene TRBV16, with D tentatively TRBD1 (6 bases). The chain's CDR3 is CASSPGDTNQPQHF. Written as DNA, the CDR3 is TGTGCCAGCAGCCCCGGGGACACCAATCAGCCCCAGCATTTT.